This is a list of T cell receptor beta chains from one sample in a study of regulatory T cells in long-lasting Graves disease. TCRdb itself ran the multiplex PCR reads through MiXCR, one entry per CDR3 protein. The top ten clones hold about a sixth of a sample with 400,000 to 500,000 distinct CDR3 sequences, 14% to 15% of them seen once. The same data also went into a second study, on T cells in Graves' hyperthyroidism and ophthalmopathy.

Here the sequenced sample was peripheral blood mononuclear cells (PBMCs), taken at new diagnosis, from a patient treated with antithyroid drugs. Every receptor here comes from a woman in her 30s with Graves disease. Both conserved end residues are part of each CDR3. The order of the fields is V gene, clone size, J gene, D gene, CDR3 protein, CDR3 DNA. A D gene is named only where the DNA matches it firmly. Size values are once, few and many counts, or a class for expanded clones, and some rows have none.

v_gene: TRBV14
abundance: few
j_gene: TRBJ2-1
d_gene: TRBD1
CDR3aa: CASSQRQGRVEGNEQFF
CDR3nt: TGTGCCAGCAGCCAGCGACAGGGTCGGGTGGAAGGCAATGAGCAGTTCTTC

v_gene: TRBV7-2
abundance: few
j_gene: TRBJ2-3
d_gene: TRBD2
CDR3aa: CASSFATSGDREYF
CDR3nt: TGTGCCAGCAGCTTCGCGACGAGCGGGGATAGGGAGTATTTT

v_gene: TRBV3-1
abundance: many
j_gene: TRBJ2-3
d_gene: -
CDR3aa: CASSQRDPTDTQYF
CDR3nt: TGTGCCAGCAGCCAAAGGGACCCCACAGATACGCAGTATTTT

v_gene: TRBV20-1
abundance: many
j_gene: TRBJ2-7
d_gene: -
CDR3aa: CSASYVGVDEQYF
CDR3nt: TGCAGTGCTTCATATGTGGGGGTCGACGAGCAGTACTTC

v_gene: TRBV6-4
abundance: -
j_gene: TRBJ2-2
d_gene: -
CDR3aa: CASSDTGTSHTGELFF
CDR3nt: TGTGCCAGCAGTGACACCGGGACAAGCCACACCGGGGAGCTGTTTTTT

v_gene: TRBV9
abundance: -
j_gene: TRBJ1-3
d_gene: -
CDR3aa: CASSLTLGDTIYF
CDR3nt: TGTGCCAGCAGCTTAACACTCGGGGACACCATATATTTT

v_gene: TRBV10-3
abundance: few
j_gene: TRBJ2-3
d_gene: -
CDR3aa: CAISGLTDTQYF
CDR3nt: TGTGCCATCAGTGGACTCACGGATACGCAGTATTTT

v_gene: TRBV5-1
abundance: many
j_gene: TRBJ2-7
d_gene: -
CDR3aa: CASIVQGGYEQYF
CDR3nt: TGCGCCAGCATCGTACAGGGAGGCTACGAGCAGTACTTC

v_gene: TRBV6-1
abundance: many
j_gene: TRBJ1-2
d_gene: TRBD1
CDR3aa: CASSHRTGRGYGYTF
CDR3nt: TGTGCCAGCAGTCACCGGACAGGGAGAGGCTATGGCTACACCTTC

v_gene: TRBV20-1
abundance: few
j_gene: TRBJ2-3
d_gene: -
CDR3aa: CSARGVEADTQYF
CDR3nt: TGCAGTGCTAGAGGCGTCGAGGCAGATACGCAGTATTTT

v_gene: TRBV6-1
abundance: -
j_gene: TRBJ1-1
d_gene: -
CDR3aa: CASSENTEAFF
CDR3nt: TGTGCCAGCAGTGAAAACACTGAAGCTTTCTTT

v_gene: TRBV29-1
abundance: -
j_gene: TRBJ2-3
d_gene: -
CDR3aa: CSVEDRTSTDTQYF
CDR3nt: TGCAGCGTTGAAGACAGAACGAGCACAGATACGCAGTATTTT

v_gene: TRBV6-2/TRBV6-3
abundance: many
j_gene: TRBJ2-7
d_gene: TRBD2
CDR3aa: CASSILAKPYEQYF
CDR3nt: TGTGCCAGCAGTATACTAGCGAAACCCTACGAGCAGTACTTC